This T cell receptor (beta chain) was obtained from a study of OX40 agonist ivuxolimab in advanced cancers. Across the study: Patients in the trial were receiving intravenous ivuxolimab every 2 weeks, at doses of 0.01 to 10 mg/kg. Anti-PD-1, anti-PD-L1 or anti-CTLA-4 therapy given earlier was allowed, and about 38% had some.

Researchers took blood at baseline, on cycle 4 day 1, and on cycle 7 day 1. Sequencing was performed with immunoSEQ multiplex PCR; in TCRdb, only in-frame clones are kept and a portion is missing. The sample contains about 58,000 clones, about 90% of which appear only once. V was clipped by 4 bases and J by 4 bases; unmatched bases: 8. The CDR3 covers 15 residues. The germline V gene encodes CDR1 MDHEN and CDR2 SYDVKM. Specimen: CD4+ or CD8+ T cells sorted from blood, collected in a trial of the OX40 agonist ivuxolimab. This receptor was obtained from an adult with an advanced solid tumor such as melanoma, head and neck, liver or kidney cancer. The rearrangement joins TRBV28 to TRBJ2-7; 9 nucleotides align to TRBD2. The DNA for the CDR3 is TGTGCCAGCAGTTCCCCCACTAGCGGGTTGTACGAGCAGTACTTC. Amino acid sequence: CASSSPTSGLYEQYF.